This T cell receptor (beta chain) was sequenced during a study of cytomegalovirus exposure and HLA in healthy donors. Study conclusions and caveats: It was reportedly the case that the classifier diagnosed cytomegalovirus status with high specificity and sensitivity. Among the CMV-associated chains, a few were confirmed in vitro as specific for CMV antigens. TCR beta chains numbering 150 to 200 were designated cytomegalovirus-associated.

For this clone: What it recognizes is unknown.

Germline V gene sequence: CDR1 LNHDA, CDR2 SQIVND (reference sequence). This CDR3 region has 12 residues. Assay used: immunoSEQ multiplex PCR; TCRdb lists only in-frame clones, some missing. The table has around 160,000 clones, 88% seen once; the top ten hold almost 3%. The TCR originated in a young man in good health and CMV-seronegative. The source material was PBMCs. The chain is built from TRBV19 and TRBJ1-3, with a weak D call TRBD1 (5 bases). CDR3 DNA sequence: TGTGCTGTGGACATTCCCGGAAACACCATATATTTT. Encoded protein: CAVDIPGNTIYF.